The source of this TCR beta chain is a study of CD8 T cells in Susac syndrome. An amount of RNA that ranged from 0.5 to 1 ug was reverse transcribed with random hexamers. An immunoSEQ multiplex PCR generated amplified TCR beta CDR3 products spanning 54 Vbeta and 13 Jbeta. In TCRdb, the immunoSEQ multiplex PCR reads were re-called with MiXCR into one record per CDR3 protein. This sample carries fewer than 350,000 distinct CDR3 sequences, 70% to 90% of them seen once, and the ten largest clones take approximately 0.2%. Trimming removed 1 base at V and 10 bases at J, with 8 bases between. The CDR3 runs 12 residues. CD8+ and CD4+ T cells were negatively isolated; TEMRA cells were FACS-enriched.

The receptor comes from a human donor with multiple sclerosis. The rearrangement links TRBV12-3 or TRBV12-4 to TRBJ2-1; no definite D call. The specimen was CD8+ T cells from PBMCs. CDR3 coding DNA: TGTGCCAGCAGTTTAGGGGCAGGCGAGCAGTTCTTC. The encoded protein is CASSLGAGEQFF.